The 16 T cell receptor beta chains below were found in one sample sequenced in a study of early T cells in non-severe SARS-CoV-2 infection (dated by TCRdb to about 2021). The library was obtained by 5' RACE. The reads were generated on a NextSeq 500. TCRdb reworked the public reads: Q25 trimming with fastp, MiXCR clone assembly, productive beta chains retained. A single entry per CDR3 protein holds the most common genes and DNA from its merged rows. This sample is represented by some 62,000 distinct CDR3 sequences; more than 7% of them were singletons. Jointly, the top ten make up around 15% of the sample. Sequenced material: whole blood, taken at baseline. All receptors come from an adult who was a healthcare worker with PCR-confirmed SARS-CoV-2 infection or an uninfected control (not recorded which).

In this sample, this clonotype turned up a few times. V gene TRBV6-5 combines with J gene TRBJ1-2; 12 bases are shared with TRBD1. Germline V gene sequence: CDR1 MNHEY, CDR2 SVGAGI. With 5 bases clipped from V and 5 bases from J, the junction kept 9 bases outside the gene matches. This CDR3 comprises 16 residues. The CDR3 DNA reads TGTGCCAGCAGTCGGGACAGGGGGCAGATCCGTTATGGCTACACCTTC. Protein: CASSRDRGQIRYGYTF.

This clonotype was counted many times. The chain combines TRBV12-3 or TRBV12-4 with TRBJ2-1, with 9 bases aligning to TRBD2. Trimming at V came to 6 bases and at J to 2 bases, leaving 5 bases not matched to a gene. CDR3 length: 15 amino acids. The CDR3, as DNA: TGTGCCAGCAGCTTTAGCGGGGGTCCCTACAATGAGCAGTTCTTC. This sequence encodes CASSFSGGPYNEQFF.

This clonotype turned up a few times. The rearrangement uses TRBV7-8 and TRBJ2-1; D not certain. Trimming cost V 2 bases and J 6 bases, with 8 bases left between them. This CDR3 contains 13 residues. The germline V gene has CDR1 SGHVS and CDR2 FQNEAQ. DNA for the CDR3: TGTGCCAGCAGCTTAACCCGTGGCAATGAGCAGTTCTTC. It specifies CASSLTRGNEQFF.

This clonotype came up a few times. The CDR3: CASSRQRSSYEQYF. The CDR3 DNA reads as TGTGCCAGCTCGCGACAGAGGAGCTCCTACGAGCAGTACTTC. V gene TRBV18 combines with J gene TRBJ2-7; the D gene is possibly TRBD1 (5 bases). V was cut by 6 bases and J by 0 bases, with 12 bases left in between. CDR3 length: 14 residues. CDR1 KGHSH and CDR2 LQKENI come from the germline V gene.

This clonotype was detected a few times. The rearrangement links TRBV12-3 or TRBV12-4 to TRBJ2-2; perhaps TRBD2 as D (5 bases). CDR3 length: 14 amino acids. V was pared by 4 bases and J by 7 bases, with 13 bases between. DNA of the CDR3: TGTGCCAGCAGTTATGGTTGGAGGAGCGGGGAGCTGTTTTTT. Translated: CASSYGWRSGELFF.

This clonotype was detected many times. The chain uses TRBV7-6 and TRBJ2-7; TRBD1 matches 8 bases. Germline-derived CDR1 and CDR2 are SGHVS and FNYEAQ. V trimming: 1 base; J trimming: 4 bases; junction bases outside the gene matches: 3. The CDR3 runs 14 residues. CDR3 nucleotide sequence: TGTGCCAGCAGCTTAGAGACAGGGGAATACGAGCAGTACTTC. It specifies CASSLETGEYEQYF.

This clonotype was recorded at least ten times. CDR3 DNA: TGCGCCAGCAGCCAACGCGTACAGGGTGCTCAAAGCAATCAGCCCCAGCATTTT. Its protein product is CASSQRVQGAQSNQPQHF. V gene TRBV4-1 combines with J gene TRBJ1-5, with a weak D call TRBD1 (6 bases). CDR3 size: 18 residues. Germline CDR1 and CDR2: MGHRA and YSYEKL. V lost 2 bases to trimming and J lost 1 base, with 18 bases between them.

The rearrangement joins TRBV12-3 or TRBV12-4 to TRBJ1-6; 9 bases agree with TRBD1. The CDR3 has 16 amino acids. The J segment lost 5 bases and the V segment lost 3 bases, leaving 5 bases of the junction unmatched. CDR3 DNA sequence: TGTGCCAGCAGTTTGGGGACAGGGAATAATAATTCACCCCTCCACTTT. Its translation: CASSLGTGNNNSPLHF.

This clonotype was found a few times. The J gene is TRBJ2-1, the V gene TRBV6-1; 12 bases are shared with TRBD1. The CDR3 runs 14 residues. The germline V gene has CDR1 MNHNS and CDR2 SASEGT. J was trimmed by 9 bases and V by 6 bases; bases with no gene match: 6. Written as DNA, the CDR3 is TGTGCCAGCAGACCGGGACAGGGGGCGATTGAGCAGTTCTTC. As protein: CASRPGQGAIEQFF.

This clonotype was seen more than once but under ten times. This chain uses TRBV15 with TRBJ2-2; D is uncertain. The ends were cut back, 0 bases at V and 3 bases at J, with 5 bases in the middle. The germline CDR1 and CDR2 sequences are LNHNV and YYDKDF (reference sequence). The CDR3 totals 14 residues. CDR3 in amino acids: CATSRDEDTGELFF. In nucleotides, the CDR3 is TGTGCCACCAGCAGAGATGAGGACACCGGGGAGCTGTTTTTT.

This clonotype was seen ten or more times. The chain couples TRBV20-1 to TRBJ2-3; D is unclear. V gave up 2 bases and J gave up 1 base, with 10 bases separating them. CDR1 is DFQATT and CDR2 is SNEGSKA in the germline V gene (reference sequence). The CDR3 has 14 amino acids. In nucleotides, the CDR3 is TGCAGTGCTAGAAACAGTATGGGCACAGATACGCAGTATTTT. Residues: CSARNSMGTDTQYF.

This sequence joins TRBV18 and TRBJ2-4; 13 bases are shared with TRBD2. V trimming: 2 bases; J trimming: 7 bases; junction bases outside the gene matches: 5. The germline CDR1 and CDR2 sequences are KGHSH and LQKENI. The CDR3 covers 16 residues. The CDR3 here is CASSPYGTSGTNIQYF. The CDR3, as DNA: TGTGCCAGCTCACCATACGGGACTAGCGGGACGAACATTCAGTACTTC.

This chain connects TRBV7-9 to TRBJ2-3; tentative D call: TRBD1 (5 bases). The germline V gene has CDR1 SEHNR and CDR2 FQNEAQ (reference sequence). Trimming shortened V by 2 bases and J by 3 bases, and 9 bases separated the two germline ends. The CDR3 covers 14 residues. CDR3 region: CASSLNQGTDTQYF. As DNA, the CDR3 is TGTGCCAGCAGCTTAAATCAGGGTACAGATACGCAGTATTTT. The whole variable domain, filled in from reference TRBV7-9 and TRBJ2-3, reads DTGVSQNPRHKITKRGQNVTFRCDPISEHNRLYWYRQTLGQGPEFLTYFQNEAQLEKSRLLSDRFSAERPKGSFSTLEIQRTEQGDSAMYLCASSLNQGTDTQYFGPGTRLTVL.

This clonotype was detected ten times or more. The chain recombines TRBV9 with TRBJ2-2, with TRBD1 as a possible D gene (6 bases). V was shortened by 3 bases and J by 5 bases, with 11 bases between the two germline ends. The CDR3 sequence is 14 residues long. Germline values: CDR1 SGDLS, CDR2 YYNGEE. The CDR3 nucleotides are TGTGCCAGCAGCGCCGGACAGAGGACCGGGGAGCTGTTTTTT. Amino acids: CASSAGQRTGELFF.

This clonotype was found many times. CDR3 loop: CSVGGQTYQETQYF. The CDR3, as DNA: TGCAGCGTCGGTGGACAGACGTACCAAGAGACCCAGTACTTC. The gene calls are TRBV29-1 and TRBJ2-5; D is possibly TRBD1 (6 bases). This CDR3 contains 14 residues. Trimming cost V 6 bases and J 0 bases, with 14 bases left between them. CDR1 and CDR2 from the germline V gene are SQVTM and ANQGSEA.

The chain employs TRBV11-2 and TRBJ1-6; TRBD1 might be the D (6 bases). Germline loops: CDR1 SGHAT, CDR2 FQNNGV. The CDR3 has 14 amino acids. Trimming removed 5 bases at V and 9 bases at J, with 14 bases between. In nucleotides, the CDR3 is TGTGCCAGCAGCCCGGGGGCCCTAAGTTCACCCCTCCACTTT. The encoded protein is CASSPGALSSPLHF.